Each of the 22 T cell receptor beta chains below was sequenced from the same sample in a study of blood T cell repertoires in COVID-19. The data were produced by immunoSEQ multiplex PCR, yet TCRdb's version contains in-frame clones alone and is incomplete. The repertoire consists of about 230,000 clones, with 65% to 90% occurring once and the leading ten covering about 7.4%. The sequencing sample was made of peripheral blood. These TCRs come from a woman between 45 and 60 years old with acute or convalescent COVID-19.

The chain recombines TRBV2 with TRBJ2-1; 11 bases align to TRBD2. This CDR3 region has 15 residues. Germline CDR1 reads SNHLY; CDR2 reads FYNNEI. V was pared by 5 bases and J by 6 bases, with 6 bases of the junction left unmatched. In DNA form, the CDR3 reads TGTGCCAGCAGTCTAGCGGGAGGTACTCTCAATGAGCAGTTCTTC. Protein: CASSLAGGTLNEQFF.

The chain carries TRBV2 and TRBJ1-4; D call uncertain. CDR1 and CDR2 from the germline V gene are SNHLY and FYNNEI. V lost 1 base, J lost 4 bases, and 16 bases lay in between. The CDR3 contains 17 residues. CDR3 sequence: CASSEGPVGVLNEKLFF. The CDR3 DNA reads TGTGCCAGCAGTGAAGGCCCCGTCGGGGTCCTTAATGAAAAACTGTTTTTT.

The rearrangement uses TRBV12-3 or TRBV12-4 and TRBJ2-3; tentatively, D is TRBD2 (7 bases). Deletions cut 6 bases from V and 10 bases from J, with 14 bases between. This CDR3 is built from 12 residues. CDR3 protein: CASSTTGRAQYF. In DNA, the CDR3 is TGTGCCAGCAGCACCACAGGGAGGGCGCAGTATTTT.

The V gene is TRBV28, the J gene TRBJ2-3, with a possible D match to TRBD1 (5 bases). The germline CDR1 and CDR2 sequences are MDHEN and SYDVKM. The CDR3 covers 13 residues. V was shortened by 8 bases and J by 0 bases, with 9 bases between the two germline ends. The CDR3 sequence is CASERQSTDTQYF. CDR3 in DNA: TGTGCCAGCGAGAGACAGAGCACAGATACGCAGTATTTT.

This chain joins TRBV4-1 and TRBJ1-2, with TRBD1 matching over 8 bases. Trimming cost V 2 bases and J 4 bases; bases outside gene matches: 6. Germline CDR1 MGHRA, CDR2 YSYEKL. The length of the CDR3 is 15 residues. CDR3: CASSQFVTGAYGYTF. For the CDR3, the DNA is TGCGCCAGCAGCCAATTCGTGACAGGGGCCTATGGCTACACCTTC.

This chain links TRBV11-3 with TRBJ2-5; a possible D gene is TRBD1 (5 bases). Trimming shortened V by 4 bases and J by 1 base, and 16 bases separated the two germline ends. Germline V gives CDR1 SGHNT, CDR2 YENEEA. This CDR3 comprises 16 residues. The CDR3 coding sequence is TGTGCCAGCAGCTCCGCCCATGGGGCTACCCAAGAGACCCAGTACTTC. The encoded protein is CASSSAHGATQETQYF.

The chain is built from TRBV14 and TRBJ1-1; 9 bases are shared with TRBD1. Germline values: CDR1 SGHDN, CDR2 FVKESK. V gave up 4 bases and J gave up 4 bases; unmatched junction bases: 10. The CDR3 covers 16 residues. The CDR3 nucleotides are TGTGCCAGCAGCCTCGCCGGGACAGGGCGATTCACTGAAGCTTTCTTT. Translation: CASSLAGTGRFTEAFF.

This clone was observed once. CDR3 protein: CASSEAQGGDEKLFF. The CDR3 DNA reads TGTGCCAGCAGTGAAGCACAGGGGGGCGATGAAAAACTGTTTTTT. The chain joins TRBV2 to TRBJ1-4; 8 nucleotides line up with TRBD1. V was pared by 0 bases and J by 6 bases, with 3 bases of the junction left unmatched. CDR3 length: 15 amino acids. Germline V gives CDR1 SNHLY, CDR2 FYNNEI.

In its sample, this clone ranks as medium-sized. The chain has TRBV7-2 and TRBJ1-3; D is perhaps TRBD1 (6 bases). Per the germline V gene, CDR1 is SGHTA and CDR2 is FQGNSA. This CDR3 contains 14 residues. The ends were cut back, 5 bases at V and 3 bases at J, with 11 bases in the middle. The CDR3 protein is CASSPWDNGNTIYF. The CDR3 nucleotides are TGTGCCAGCAGCCCCTGGGACAATGGAAACACCATATATTTT.

V gene TRBV3-1 (or the pseudogene TRBV3-2) combines with J gene TRBJ1-5, with unresolved D. Trimming left V 0 bases short and J 6 bases short, with 6 bases between. The CDR3 totals 13 residues. Germline-derived CDR1 and CDR2 are LGHDT and YNNKEL (reference sequence). DNA of the CDR3: TGTGCCAGCAGCCAAGAACGGGGTCAGCCCCAGCATTTT. Encoded protein: CASSQERGQPQHF.

CDR3 protein: CASSRQGGLYGYTF. DNA of the CDR3: TGTGCCAGCAGCCGCCAGGGTGGTCTCTATGGCTACACCTTC. The chain is built from TRBV3-1 (or the pseudogene TRBV3-2) and TRBJ1-2; TRBD1 might be the D (5 bases). Trimming removed 4 bases from V and 4 bases from J, with 13 bases in between. This CDR3 region has 14 residues. The germline V gene encodes CDR1 LGHDT and CDR2 YNNKEL (reference sequence).

This clone was detected once. Here the CDR3 DNA reads TGTGCCAGCAGCTTCAATGGGGCAGCAGGCACTGAAGCTTTCTTT. This gives the protein CASSFNGAAGTEAFF. The chain employs TRBV5-5 and TRBJ1-1; possible D gene TRBD1, 5 bases. CDR1 is SGHKS and CDR2 is YYEKEE in the germline V gene (reference sequence). CDR3 length equals 15 residues. Trimming shortened V by 2 bases and J by 4 bases, and 15 bases separated the two germline ends.

The table lists this clone with a count of one. The chain joins TRBV24-1 to TRBJ2-7, with 11 bases fitting TRBD2. The junction had 4 bases not matched to a gene; V was cut back by 9 bases and J by 4 bases. Germline CDR1 reads KGHDR; CDR2 reads SFDVKD. CDR3 length: 13 residues. The DNA of the CDR3 is TGTGCCACCGGGACTAGCGGACGTTACGAGCAGTACTTC. Protein: CATGTSGRYEQYF.

In this sample, this clone turned up a few times. This rearrangement joins TRBV11-1 to TRBJ1-2; 7 bases line up with TRBD1. The germline gives CDR1 SGHAT, CDR2 FQDESV (reference sequence). This CDR3 has 13 amino acids. The junction had 3 bases not matched to a gene; V was cut back by 3 bases and J by 5 bases. The DNA of the CDR3 is TGTGCCAGCAGCTTGGGGGACAGATATGGCTACACCTTC. Translated, it gives CASSLGDRYGYTF.

This clone was seen just once. The V call is TRBV11-1, the J call TRBJ2-1, with 9 bases lining up with TRBD1. This CDR3 region has 14 residues. V lost 5 bases and J lost 7; bases outside the gene matches: 6. The V gene's germline CDR1 is SGHAT and CDR2 FQDESV (reference sequence). The chain's CDR3 is CASSNRDRANEQFF. The CDR3, as DNA: TGTGCCAGCAGCAACCGGGACAGGGCAAATGAGCAGTTCTTC.

This chain uses TRBV3-1 (or the pseudogene TRBV3-2) with TRBJ1-3; the match to TRBD1 covers 7 bases. Germline CDR1 reads LGHDT; CDR2 reads YNNKEL (reference sequence). The V segment lost 0 bases and the J segment 7 bases; nucleotides outside the gene matches: 6. The CDR3 is 15 residues long. For the CDR3, the DNA is TGTGCCAGCAGCCAAGAAGGTCCCAGGGGGAACACCATATATTTT. It is translated as CASSQEGPRGNTIYF.

The V gene is TRBV20-1, the J gene TRBJ1-1, with TRBD1 matching over 9 bases. V lost 7 bases and J lost 7; bases outside the gene matches: 4. Germline-derived CDR1 and CDR2 are DFQATT and SNEGSKA (reference sequence). The CDR3 spans 11 residues. The CDR3 reads CSGGQGHEAFF. CDR3 in DNA: TGCAGTGGGGGACAGGGACATGAAGCTTTCTTT.

The rearrangement links TRBV7-9 to TRBJ1-1; 7 nucleotides line up with TRBD1. Germline CDR1 is SEHNR and CDR2 is FQNEAQ (reference sequence). This CDR3 has 15 residues. The junction had 6 bases not matched to a gene; V was cut back by 0 bases and J by 5 bases. The CDR3 DNA sequence: TGTGCCAGCAGCTTAGCGGTACCGGGACAGACTGAAGCTTTCTTT. Translation: CASSLAVPGQTEAFF.

This rearrangement joins TRBV6-5 to TRBJ2-1; no definite D call. CDR1 is MNHEY, CDR2 SVGAGI, per germline. The V and J ends lost 5 bases and 6 bases respectively, with 11 bases between them. The CDR3 has 13 amino acids. The CDR3 sequence: CASSRPPLNEQFF. In DNA form, the CDR3 reads TGTGCCAGCAGTCGTCCTCCCCTCAATGAGCAGTTCTTC.

The V gene is TRBV28, the J gene TRBJ1-5; the match to TRBD1 covers 9 bases. After removal of 5 bases from V and 6 bases from J, the junction contained 11 bases not matched to a gene. CDR1 and CDR2 from the germline V gene are MDHEN and SYDVKM. The length of the CDR3 is 16 residues. CDR3 in DNA: TGTGCCAGCAGTCCCACCGGGACAGGGACCACTCAGCCCCAGCATTTT. Amino acid sequence: CASSPTGTGTTQPQHF.

The rearrangement links TRBV20-1 to TRBJ2-7, with unresolved D. The CDR3 loop spans 13 amino acids. The ends were cut back, 3 bases at V and 7 bases at J, with 16 bases in the middle. Germline V lookup: CDR1 DFQATT, CDR2 SNEGSKA (reference sequence). The CDR3 sequence: CSASSGPLREQYF. Here the CDR3 DNA reads TGCAGTGCTAGTTCTGGGCCGCTACGGGAGCAGTACTTC.

V and J are TRBV9 and TRBJ1-3; D may be TRBD1 (6 bases). Trimming cost V 0 bases and J 0 bases, with 10 bases left between them. Germline values: CDR1 SGDLS, CDR2 YYNGEE. The CDR3 runs to 16 residues. DNA for the CDR3: TGTGCCAGCAGCGTAGCTACCAGGGGCTCTGGAAACACCATATATTTT. As protein: CASSVATRGSGNTIYF.